The source of this T cell receptor beta chain is a study of blood T cell repertoires in COVID-19. On the study more broadly: Acute and convalescent COVID-19 samples came from the United States, Italy and Spain. PBMCs, B-cell-depleted T cells, or T cells were the source of the cDNA or gDNA that made up the material.

This clone was seen more than once but under ten times. Looked up from germline, CDR1 is KGHSH and CDR2 is LQKENI. This CDR3 is built from 17 residues. V trimming: 4 bases; J trimming: 4 bases; junction bases outside the gene matches: 10. The protocol was immunoSEQ multiplex PCR, while the TCRdb copy is restricted to in-frame clones and leaves out a portion. Of approximately 340,000 clones detected, approximately 82% appear once; the ten largest clones hold 2.5% to 3%. This clonotype was obtained from a man aged 25 to 45 with active or convalescent COVID-19. The chain has TRBV18 and TRBJ2-2, with 9 bases fitting TRBD2. The sample was peripheral blood. In DNA form, the CDR3 reads TGTGCCAGCTCACTTCTCTTAGCGGGGGACCTCACCGGGGAGCTGTTTTTT. This gives the protein CASSLLLAGDLTGELFF.